The 18 T cell receptor beta chains given below trace back to one sample, sequenced in a study of T cell responses to AZD1222 COVID-19 vaccine (dated by TCRdb to the early 2020s). The sample's time point, from its label and the paper: baseline before first vaccination. The library came from the immunoSEQ multiplex PCR assay. Imported from immuneACCESS, the table was reduced by TCRdb to in-frame sequences with V and J called. These copies leave out some clones; in studies compared against another copy, an unresolved V gene accounts for under half, and the cause of the remainder is not known. The sample contains some 130,000 clones, 70% to 90% of them found a single time. 1.5% to 2% of the sample goes to the ten largest clones. Sequencing used peripheral blood, obtained on day 0 of AZD1222 vaccination. The source is an adult in good health.

This clone is a singleton in its sample. The rearrangement links TRBV6-5 to TRBJ2-5; D unclear. The length of the CDR3 is 12 residues. In germline, CDR1 is MNHEY, CDR2 SVGAGI. V was clipped by 6 bases and J by 5 bases, with 10 bases between them. CDR3 DNA sequence: TGTGCCAGCAGCCGAATGGGGGAGACCCAGTACTTC. Translation: CASSRMGETQYF.

The chain has TRBV24-1 and TRBJ1-1; D remains ambiguous. V shed 1 base and J shed 7 bases, with 6 bases lying between them. The CDR3 covers 12 residues. Germline lookup yields CDR1 KGHDR and CDR2 SFDVKD. The CDR3 DNA reads TGTGCCACCAGTGATTTCAAGGGTGAAGCTTTCTTT. Amino acid sequence: CATSDFKGEAFF.

V usage is TRBV5-5 and J usage is TRBJ1-5; TRBD1 matches 11 bases. The CDR3 runs 17 residues. The trim removed 1 base at V and 6 bases at J, leaving 9 bases unmatched. The germline CDR1 and CDR2 sequences are SGHKS and YYEKEE (reference sequence). The CDR3 DNA reads TGTGCCAGCAGCTTGATTGGGACAGGGGGAAGTTTTCAGCCCCAGCATTTT. Protein: CASSLIGTGGSFQPQHF.

Here the CDR3 reads CASSLSGVGLAASSYEQYF. Written as DNA, the CDR3 is TGTGCCAGCAGCTTATCGGGTGTGGGACTAGCGGCGAGCTCCTACGAGCAGTACTTC. The chain has TRBV7-2 and TRBJ2-7, with TRBD2 matching 11 bases. The J segment lost 0 bases and the V segment lost 2 bases, leaving 12 bases of the junction unmatched. In germline, CDR1 is SGHTA, CDR2 FQGNSA. The CDR3 is 19 amino acids. Full variable domain (rest looked up from reference TRBV7-2 and TRBJ2-7): GAGVSQSPSNKVTEKGKDVELRCDPISGHTALYWYRQSLGQGLEFLIYFQGNSAPDKSGLPSDRFSAERTGGSVSTLTIQRTQQEDSAVYLCASSLSGVGLAASSYEQYFGPGTRLTVT.

The chain employs TRBV4-2 and TRBJ2-1, with D possibly matching TRBD1 (6 bases). The CDR3 loop spans 16 amino acids. Between the trimmed V and J ends, which lost 0 bases and 0 bases, there was a span of 9 bases. Per the germline V gene, CDR1 is LGHNA and CDR2 is YNFKEQ. CDR3 sequence (DNA): TGTGCCAGCAGCCAAGATCAGGGGAGCTCCTACAATGAGCAGTTCTTC. It is translated as CASSQDQGSSYNEQFF.

CDR3 nucleotide sequence: TGCAGCGTTTTAGGGCAGGGGTACACTGAAGCTTTCTTT. Residues: CSVLGQGYTEAFF. The chain recombines TRBV29-1 with TRBJ1-1; a weak D match, TRBD1 (6 bases). The CDR3 totals 13 residues. V lost 5 bases and J 3 bases, leaving 13 bases between the germline ends. CDR1 is SQVTM, CDR2 ANQGSEA, per germline.

The chain employs TRBV6-2 or TRBV6-3 and TRBJ2-5, with D hard to call. Deletions cut 0 bases from V and 5 bases from J, with 13 bases between. Germline CDR1 MNHEY, CDR2 SVGEGT. The CDR3 loop spans 15 amino acids. The CDR3 nucleotides read TGTGCCAGCAGTTACTCTTCCTTCGATGGGGAGACCCAGTACTTC. Protein: CASSYSSFDGETQYF.

The gene calls are TRBV5-1 and TRBJ2-3; D tentatively fits TRBD1 or TRBD2 (5 bases each). V was clipped by 4 bases and J by 2 bases, with 14 bases between them. There are 15 residues in the CDR3. Germline V CDR1 and CDR2: SGHRS, YFSETQ. In nucleotides, the CDR3 is TGCGCCAGCAGCGGTGCAGGGACCTTCACAGATACGCAGTATTTT. Translation: CASSGAGTFTDTQYF. The complete variable domain, with remaining parts taken from reference TRBV5-1 and TRBJ2-3, reads KAGVTQTPRYLIKTRGQQVTLSCSPISGHRSVSWYQQTPGQGLQFLFEYFSETQRNKGNFPGRFSGRQFSNSRSEMNVSTLELGDSALYLCASSGAGTFTDTQYFGPGTRLTVL.

The J gene is TRBJ1-2, the V gene TRBV27; D gene uncertain. The CDR3 has 13 amino acids. Germline CDR1 and CDR2: MNHEY and SMNVEV (reference sequence). The V end lost 6 bases, the J end lost 14 bases, and 22 bases lay between the germline ends. CDR3 coding DNA: TGTGCCAGCAGCTACAAAGGACCGTCGACTCAAACCTTC. Its protein is CASSYKGPSTQTF.

The chain recombines TRBV6-5 with TRBJ2-1, with D maybe TRBD2 (6 bases). Germline lookup yields CDR1 MNHEY and CDR2 SVGAGI. This CDR3 has 13 amino acids. The V gene lost 5 bases and the J gene lost 5 bases, with 10 bases spanning the gap. The CDR3 DNA reads TGTGCCAGCAGTCGGGACTTGAACAATGAGCAGTTCTTC. Translation gives CASSRDLNNEQFF.

This sequence joins TRBV4-2 and TRBJ1-2, with D possibly TRBD1 on 6 matching bases. V was cut by 2 bases and J by 11 bases, with 21 bases left in between. Germline loops: CDR1 LGHNA, CDR2 YNFKEQ. CDR3 length equals 15 residues. The CDR3 DNA reads as TGTGCCAGCAGCCAATCACAGGGCTCCTCATATTGGTACACCTTC. This translates into CASSQSQGSSYWYTF.

This chain's CDR3 is CASSDWYEQYF. The CDR3 coding sequence is TGCGCCAGCAGTGATTGGTACGAGCAGTACTTC. The chain employs TRBV10-2 and TRBJ2-7; D is ambiguous. CDR3 length equals 11 residues. Trimming cost V 3 bases and J 4 bases, with 4 bases left between them. CDR1 and CDR2 (germline): WSHSY, SAAADI.

The rearrangement joins TRBV2 to TRBJ1-2; perhaps TRBD1 as D (6 bases). The germline CDR1 and CDR2 sequences are SNHLY and FYNNEI. With 1 base removed from V and 4 bases from J, the gap between germline ends came to 7 bases. The CDR3 loop spans 13 amino acids. In DNA form, the CDR3 reads TGTGCCAGCAGTGAAGTGACAGGCTATGGCTACACCTTC. It is translated as CASSEVTGYGYTF.

This clone was found a few times. The chain has TRBV7-6 and TRBJ2-7; 7 nucleotides agree with TRBD1. Germline trimming cut 4 bases from V and 6 bases from J; bases unmatched to any gene: 6. The CDR3 has 13 amino acids. Per the germline V gene, CDR1 is SGHVS and CDR2 is FNYEAQ. Here the CDR3 DNA reads TGTGCCAGCAGCTGGGAGACAGGGACCGAGCAGTACTTC. Translated, it gives CASSWETGTEQYF.

The rearrangement uses TRBV5-4 and TRBJ2-3; tentatively, D is TRBD2 (5 bases). V lost 0 bases, J lost 1 base, and 15 bases lay in between. This CDR3 has 17 amino acids. The germline CDR1 and CDR2 sequences are SGHNT and YYREEE (reference sequence). The CDR3 bases are TGTGCCAGCAGCTTGGACCCTCGGGGATTGGGCACAGATACGCAGTATTTT. This sequence encodes CASSLDPRGLGTDTQYF.

The V gene is TRBV7-9, the J gene TRBJ1-4; D call uncertain. V was trimmed by 2 bases and J by 0 bases, leaving 13 bases between them. CDR1 SEHNR and CDR2 FQNEAQ come from the germline V gene (reference sequence). The CDR3 runs 17 residues. As DNA, the CDR3 is TGTGCCAGCAGCTTAAGGTTGGGAACATCAACTAATGAAAAACTGTTTTTT. Translated: CASSLRLGTSTNEKLFF. The whole variable domain, filled in from reference TRBV7-9 and TRBJ1-4, reads DTGVSQNPRHKITKRGQNVTFRCDPISEHNRLYWYRQTLGQGPEFLTYFQNEAQLEKSRLLSDRFSAERPKGSFSTLEIQRTEQGDSAMYLCASSLRLGTSTNEKLFFGSGTQLSVL.

V usage is TRBV6-1 and J usage is TRBJ1-2; 7 nucleotides agree with TRBD1. The CDR3 runs to 17 residues. With 2 bases clipped from V and 0 bases from J, the junction kept 9 bases outside the gene matches. Germline V gene sequence: CDR1 MNHNS, CDR2 SASEGT. In nucleotides, the CDR3 is TGTGCCAGCAGTGAACGGACAGGAAGGGCTTCTAACTATGGCTACACCTTC. Amino acid sequence: CASSERTGRASNYGYTF.

CDR3: CASSTSYEQYF. The CDR3 DNA is TGTGCCAGCAGCACCTCCTACGAGCAGTACTTC. The chain combines TRBV7-2 with TRBJ2-7, with D unresolved. Germline V gene sequence: CDR1 SGHTA, CDR2 FQGNSA. This CDR3 region has 11 residues. V gave up 5 bases and J gave up 0 bases, with 2 bases separating them.